The 21 T cell receptor beta chains reported below all come from one sample, sequenced in a study of a mutant IDH1 vaccine in newly diagnosed glioma (TCRdb year 2021). Library preparation employed the immunoSEQ multiplex PCR assay. The immuneACCESS repertoire file appears here via TCRdb, limited to in-frame rearrangements. These files lack a portion of the clones; in checked studies, under half of the deficit traces to unresolved V genes, and the cause of the others is not known. In this sample the table shows around 40,000 clones, roughly 84% of which occur a single time. The ten largest clones add up to about 2.2% of the sample. No antigen has been assigned to these receptors. In the paper's terms, the time point label means: week 11, during vaccination. A 20-mer mutant IDH1 peptide at 300 micrograms in Montanide made up each vaccine dose, which was injected subcutaneously together with topical imiquimod.

The input for sequencing was PBMCs, taken from a glioma patient whose treatment included an IDH1 peptide vaccine. The receptor set was obtained from a man aged 40-49 years with glioma.

V usage is TRBV7-8 and J usage is TRBJ2-3; no definite D call. With 6 bases removed from V and 6 bases from J, the gap between germline ends came to 10 bases. This CDR3 region has 12 residues. Germline V gene data show CDR1 as SGHVS and CDR2 as FQNEAQ. CDR3 bases: TGTGCCAGCAGTCCCTCGCGGGATACGCAGTATTTT. Translation: CASSPSRDTQYF.

This clone was seen once. The rearrangement links TRBV5-1 to TRBJ2-2; TRBD2 aligns across 7 bases. This CDR3 is 14 amino acids long. Per the germline V gene, CDR1 is SGHRS and CDR2 is YFSETQ. J was trimmed by 2 bases and V by 4 bases; bases with no gene match: 2. Here the CDR3 reads CASSRGDNTGELFF. The CDR3 DNA is TGCGCCAGCAGCCGGGGGGACAACACCGGGGAGCTGTTTTTT.

The chain recombines TRBV7-2 with TRBJ1-1, with no clear D. The CDR3 is 12 amino acids. CDR1 and CDR2 (germline): SGHTA, FQGNSA. Trimming cost V 1 base and J 6 bases, with 6 bases left between them. The CDR3 nucleotides are TGTGCCAGCAGCTTAGGGGTCCCTGAAGCTTTCTTT. Protein: CASSLGVPEAFF.

The chain carries TRBV5-4 and TRBJ2-4, with 9 bases identical to TRBD1. V was clipped by 2 bases and J by 8 bases; unmatched bases: 2. Germline V gives CDR1 SGHNT, CDR2 YYREEE (reference sequence). This CDR3 comprises 13 residues. For the CDR3, the DNA is TGTGCCAGCAGCTTTGGGGACAGGGACATTCAGTACTTC. Its translation is CASSFGDRDIQYF.

This clone was found a few times. The chain has TRBV10-3 and TRBJ2-7, with 9 bases fitting TRBD2. The CDR3 is made up of 16 amino acids. Trimming cost V 4 bases and J 2 bases; bases outside gene matches: 9. The germline V gene has CDR1 ENHRY and CDR2 SYGVKD. The CDR3 coding sequence is TGTGCCATCAGTGGGGCTATGGCGGGAGGGCCCTACGAGCAGTACTTC. As protein: CAISGAMAGGPYEQYF.

This chain uses TRBV4-3 with TRBJ2-4; the D gene is possibly TRBD1 (6 bases). The CDR3 totals 17 residues. CDR1 is LGHNA and CDR2 is YSLEER in the germline V gene. Trimming took 0 bases from V and 0 from J, leaving 12 bases between them. CDR3 region: CASSQDITGLAKNIQYF. CDR3 sequence (DNA): TGCGCCAGCAGCCAAGATATCACAGGGCTAGCCAAAAACATTCAGTACTTC.

V is TRBV18 and J is TRBJ2-5, with D unresolved. Trimming took 3 bases from V and 1 from J, leaving 12 bases between them. CDR1 KGHSH and CDR2 LQKENI come from the germline V gene. The CDR3 runs to 15 residues. The CDR3 spells CASSPSKAPQETQYF. In nucleotides, the CDR3 is TGTGCCAGCTCACCCTCGAAGGCCCCCCAAGAGACCCAGTACTTC.

This chain uses TRBV7-9 with TRBJ2-7, with D perhaps TRBD2 (6 bases). Germline lookup yields CDR1 SEHNR and CDR2 FQNEAQ (reference sequence). The CDR3 has 12 amino acids. Trimming cost V 5 bases and J 7 bases, with 12 bases left between them. CDR3 amino acids: CASSPAGYEQYF. CDR3 coding DNA: TGTGCCAGCAGCCCGGCGGGGTATGAGCAGTACTTC.

In regard to this clone: Other nucleotide sequences in the sample specify the same CDR3. V usage is TRBV7-6 and J usage is TRBJ2-7, with 8 bases fitting TRBD1. V was clipped by 6 bases and J by 3 bases; unmatched bases: 10. The CDR3 is made up of 15 amino acids. CDR1 is SGHVS, CDR2 FNYEAQ, per germline. The CDR3, as DNA: TGTGCCAGCAGTTCCCGGACAGGGATGCTCTACGAGCAGTACTTC. Encoded protein: CASSSRTGMLYEQYF.

The genes are TRBV5-1 and TRBJ2-7; 8 bases are shared with TRBD2. V trimming: 5 bases; J trimming: 7 bases; junction bases outside the gene matches: 20. Germline V gene data show CDR1 as SGHRS and CDR2 as YFSETQ. The CDR3 totals 17 residues. The CDR3 nucleotides are TGCGCCAGCAGGGTGGGGAGCGGCAGCGGGGGCCGGGATGAGCAGTACTTC. Translating it yields CASRVGSGSGGRDEQYF. Based on the CDR3 plus reference TRBV5-1 and TRBJ2-7, the full variable domain is KAGVTQTPRYLIKTRGQQVTLSCSPISGHRSVSWYQQTPGQGLQFLFEYFSETQRNKGNFPGRFSGRQFSNSRSEMNVSTLELGDSALYLCASRVGSGSGGRDEQYFGPGTRLTVT.

The chain recombines TRBV6-6 with TRBJ2-5; perhaps TRBD2 as D (6 bases). Trimming removed 2 bases at V and 7 bases at J, with 17 bases between. Germline V gene lookup returns CDR1 MNHNY and CDR2 SVGAGI (reference sequence). The length of the CDR3 is 15 residues. For the CDR3, the DNA is TGTGCCAGCAGTTACCGGGGCGACAAAGCGGGGACCCAGTACTTC. It is translated as CASSYRGDKAGTQYF.

In this sample, this clone turned up once. The chain uses TRBV5-6 and TRBJ2-7; 12 nucleotides match TRBD2. The germline V gene has CDR1 SGHDT and CDR2 YYEEEE. The CDR3 sequence is 19 residues long. The J segment lost 2 bases and the V segment lost 4 bases, leaving 16 bases of the junction unmatched. The CDR3 nucleotides are TGTGCCAGCAGCCCTAGCGGGAGGGTTTTCGGGGTGCGGACCTACGAGCAGTACTTC. It codes for CASSPSGRVFGVRTYEQYF.

The genes are TRBV14 and TRBJ2-4; D gene unclear. The germline gives CDR1 SGHDN, CDR2 FVKESK. Deletions cut 4 bases from V and 0 bases from J, with 10 bases between. This CDR3 is 15 amino acids long. CDR3 in DNA: TGTGCCAGCAGCCCACGGCGGCAAGCCAAAAACATTCAGTACTTC. This translates into CASSPRRQAKNIQYF.

This clone was counted once. The chain uses TRBV5-8 and TRBJ2-3; no clear D gene. CDR1 SGHTS and CDR2 YDEGEE come from the germline V gene. CDR3 length: 18 residues. Trimming removed 3 bases at V and 0 bases at J, with 20 bases between. CDR3 DNA sequence: TGTGCCAGCAGCTCCCTGTTCCTCTTGGCGACTAGCACAGATACGCAGTATTTT. It yields the protein CASSSLFLLATSTDTQYF. The whole variable domain, filled in from reference TRBV5-8 and TRBJ2-3, reads EAGVTQSPTHLIKTRGQQATLRCSPISGHTSVYWYQQALGLGLQFLLWYDEGEERNRGNFPPRFSGRQFPNYSSELNVNALELEDSALYLCASSSLFLLATSTDTQYFGPGTRLTVL.

The chain couples TRBV6-1 to TRBJ1-2; D is ambiguous. This CDR3 region has 15 residues. CDR1 MNHNS and CDR2 SASEGT come from the germline V gene. The V end lost 4 bases, the J end lost 3 bases, and 15 bases lay between the germline ends. The CDR3 loop reads CASSGLLGFDYGYTF. DNA for the CDR3: TGTGCCAGCAGTGGATTACTAGGGTTTGACTATGGCTACACCTTC.

The rearrangement uses TRBV6-1 and TRBJ2-7, with 10 bases identical to TRBD2. J gave up 2 bases and V 10 bases, and 8 bases lay outside the gene matches. Looked up from germline, CDR1 is MNHNS and CDR2 is SASEGT. CDR3 size: 14 residues. The CDR3 bases are TGTGCCACGGAAAGACTAGCGGGCGCCTACGAGCAGTACTTC. This codes for CATERLAGAYEQYF.

This clone was picked up one time. This chain connects TRBV5-4 to TRBJ2-3; D may be TRBD2 (7 bases). Trimming pared 2 bases from V and 1 base from J, leaving 8 bases between. The germline V gene has CDR1 SGHNT and CDR2 YYREEE (reference sequence). CDR3 length: 14 residues. In DNA, the CDR3 is TGTGCCAGCAGCTTAGGGGGGGGCACAGATACGCAGTATTTT. This translates into CASSLGGGTDTQYF.

This chain connects TRBV9 to TRBJ2-3; 13 positions match TRBD2. Germline CDR1 is SGDLS and CDR2 is YYNGEE. The V and J ends lost 1 base and 1 base, in that order; junction bases with no gene match: 6. This CDR3 contains 18 residues. The CDR3, as DNA: TGTGCCAGCAGCGTACGGACTAGCGGGAGTGTTGGCACAGATACGCAGTATTTT. Encoded protein: CASSVRTSGSVGTDTQYF.

This clone was counted once. The CDR3 DNA follows: TGTGCCAGCAGTTGGGGACAGGGCTACGAGCAGTACTTC. Translated: CASSWGQGYEQYF. The rearrangement joins TRBV6-5 to TRBJ2-7; 9 positions agree with TRBD1. The J segment lost 3 bases and the V segment lost 4 bases, leaving 1 base of the junction unmatched. The CDR3 runs 13 residues. Germline CDR1 is MNHEY and CDR2 is SVGAGI.

CDR3 nucleotide sequence: TGTGCCAGCAGCCTCGGGTATGTAGGTGGCTACACCTTC. Translation gives CASSLGYVGGYTF. The chain is built from TRBV9 and TRBJ1-2; D remains ambiguous. The germline V gene encodes CDR1 SGDLS and CDR2 YYNGEE. The CDR3 totals 13 residues. V gave up 4 bases and J gave up 7 bases, with 14 bases separating them.

This clone turned up a few times. The gene calls are TRBV5-1 and TRBJ2-1; D gene ambiguous. Germline CDR1 and CDR2: SGHRS and YFSETQ. The CDR3 runs to 14 residues. The V end lost 1 base, the J end lost 6 bases, and 11 bases lay between the germline ends. The CDR3 bases are TGCGCCAGCAGCTTGATAGGGCTCCCCAATGAGCAGTTCTTC. Encoded protein: CASSLIGLPNEQFF.